Each of the 8 T cell receptor beta chains below was sequenced from the same sample in a study of monozygotic twins with cystic fibrosis. Measured with immunoSEQ multiplex PCR; TCRdb has only the in-frame clones, and not every one. Of tens of thousands of clones listed, around 93% are singletons. Sequenced input: blood. All receptors derive from a girl aged 2-10 years with cystic fibrosis.

The V and J genes are TRBV4-3 and TRBJ1-2, with unresolved D. This CDR3 is 16 amino acids long. CDR1 and CDR2 (germline): LGHNA, YSLEER. Trimming cost V 1 base and J 3 bases, with 15 bases left between them. The CDR3 bases are TGCGCCAGCAGCCAAGTTTTCAGTTCGTTCGACTATGGCTACACCTTC. Residues: CASSQVFSSFDYGYTF.

The chain links TRBV19 to TRBJ1-6; D call uncertain. The CDR3 is 14 residues long. The germline V and J ends were trimmed by 4 bases and 8 bases, with 12 bases remaining between them. Per germline, CDR1 LNHDA and CDR2 SQIVND (reference sequence). CDR3 sequence (DNA): TGTGCCAGTAGTACCCGGCCGAGGGATTCACCCCTCCACTTT. This translates into CASSTRPRDSPLHF.

This chain uses TRBV9 with TRBJ2-3; D is tentatively TRBD1 or TRBD2 (6 bases each). Germline CDR1 and CDR2: SGDLS and YYNGEE. The CDR3 sequence is 13 residues long. Trimming took off 3 bases at V and 4 bases at J, with 9 bases between the two ends. As DNA, the CDR3 is TGTGCCAGCAGCGGGGGGGCAGCAGATACGCAGTATTTT. Translation: CASSGGAADTQYF.

In this sample, this clone turned up once. J is TRBJ1-5 and V is TRBV6-1, with 12 positions matching TRBD1. There are 18 residues in the CDR3. With V trimmed by 2 bases and J by 0 bases, 5 bases remained unmatched. Germline loops: CDR1 MNHNS, CDR2 SASEGT. The CDR3 sequence is CASSERDRGLYSNQPQHF. DNA for the CDR3: TGTGCCAGCAGTGAACGGGACAGGGGGCTATATAGCAATCAGCCCCAGCATTTT.

This clone was seen only a few times. The chain recombines TRBV11-2 with TRBJ1-6; D unclear. The ends were cut back, 3 bases at V and 9 bases at J, with 9 bases in the middle. This CDR3 is built from 13 residues. Germline V gene lookup returns CDR1 SGHAT and CDR2 FQNNGV. The CDR3: CASSFWTGSPLHF. In nucleotides, the CDR3 is TGTGCCAGCAGCTTCTGGACTGGTTCACCCCTCCACTTT.

The J gene is TRBJ1-4, the V gene TRBV4-3; the D is unclear. The CDR3 runs to 16 residues. Trimming took 0 bases from V and 0 from J, leaving 8 bases between them. In germline, CDR1 is LGHNA, CDR2 YSLEER. For the CDR3, the DNA is TGCGCCAGCAGCCAAGATTTGGGGACAACTAATGAAAAACTGTTTTTT. This codes for CASSQDLGTTNEKLFF.

This clone was seen only once. The chain has TRBV6-5 and TRBJ1-2, with D possibly being TRBD1 (5 bases). The CDR3 has 13 amino acids. Germline V CDR1 and CDR2: MNHEY, SVGAGI. V was clipped by 1 base and J by 3 bases, with 6 bases between them. DNA of the CDR3: TGTGCCAGCAGTTACTTGACAGACTATGGCTACACCTTC. Amino acid sequence: CASSYLTDYGYTF.

The chain combines TRBV9 with TRBJ1-2, with D perhaps TRBD1 (5 bases). The CDR3 runs to 13 residues. Germline V CDR1 and CDR2: SGDLS, YYNGEE. V was trimmed by 1 base and J by 3 bases, leaving 7 bases between them. The CDR3, as DNA: TGTGCCAGCAGCGTATTAGGGGACTATGGCTACACCTTC. Protein product: CASSVLGDYGYTF.